The 18 T cell receptor beta chains presented below share a single source sample, sequenced in a study of cytomegalovirus exposure and HLA in healthy donors. The PCR contained 60 Vbeta and 13 Jbeta primers. Some clones are missing from TCRdb's copy, which holds only in-frame ones; the method was immunoSEQ multiplex PCR. The table shows under 150,000 clones, with roughly 83% occurring only once. Sequencing was performed on PBMCs. Receptors originate from a female donor in good health and CMV-seronegative.

The chain combines TRBV29-1 with TRBJ1-4, with TRBD1 matching 8 bases. V lost 7 bases, J lost 6 bases, and 4 bases stayed unmatched. Germline loops: CDR1 SQVTM, CDR2 ANQGSEA. This CDR3 is 12 amino acids long. CDR3 loop: CSGTGMDEKLFF. CDR3 coding DNA: TGCAGCGGGACAGGGATGGATGAAAAACTGTTTTTT. The full variable domain, in which reference TRBV29-1 and TRBJ1-4 provide the parts outside the CDR3, is SAVISQKPSRDICQRGTSLTIQCQVDSQVTMMFWYRQQPGQSLTLIATANQGSEATYESGFVIDKFPISRPNLTFSTLTVSNMSPEDSSIYLCSGTGMDEKLFFGSGTQLSVL.

This chain joins TRBV25-1 and TRBJ2-1; 15 nucleotides match TRBD2. CDR3 length equals 18 residues. Germline CDR1 is MGHDK and CDR2 is SYGVNS. Unmatched junction bases numbered 10, after V lost 1 base and J lost 9 bases. The CDR3 region has the DNA TGTGCCAGCAGTGAATTTGGCGGGACTAGCGGGAGGTACGGTGAGCAGTTCTTC. It yields the protein CASSEFGGTSGRYGEQFF.

This clone was observed a few times. The V gene is TRBV2, the J gene TRBJ2-2; no clear D gene. CDR1 is SNHLY, CDR2 FYNNEI, per germline. V gave up 4 bases and J gave up 3 bases, with 3 bases separating them. CDR3 length equals 12 residues. The CDR3 reads CASSVDTGELFF. DNA of the CDR3: TGTGCCAGCAGTGTAGACACCGGGGAGCTGTTTTTT.

The chain recombines TRBV7-2 with TRBJ2-1; a weak D match, TRBD1 (6 bases). Trimming cost V 5 bases and J 7 bases, with 12 bases left between them. This CDR3 has 13 residues. Germline V gene lookup returns CDR1 SGHTA and CDR2 FQGNSA. CDR3 in amino acids: CASSARGWNEQFF. The CDR3 DNA follows: TGTGCCAGCAGCGCCAGGGGCTGGAATGAGCAGTTCTTC.

This chain uses TRBV2 with TRBJ2-3; 11 bases agree with TRBD2. CDR3 size: 16 residues. V shed 3 bases, J shed 6 bases, and the junction held 8 bases outside the gene matches. The germline gives CDR1 SNHLY, CDR2 FYNNEI. The chain's CDR3 is CASSDGVAGGSDTQYF. The CDR3 DNA follows: TGTGCCAGCAGTGACGGGGTAGCGGGAGGGTCTGATACGCAGTATTTT.

As DNA, the CDR3 is TGTGCCAGTAGTAGAGGCGGCGGGACGGACCAAGAGACCCAGTACTTC. Its translation is CASSRGGGTDQETQYF. This chain connects TRBV19 to TRBJ2-5; maybe TRBD2 (6 bases). V shed 4 bases and J shed 0 bases, with 15 bases lying between them. Germline CDR1 and CDR2: LNHDA and SQIVND (reference sequence). The CDR3 extends over 16 amino acids.

The chain carries TRBV6-5 and TRBJ2-7, with 8 positions matching TRBD1. Germline V CDR1 and CDR2: MNHEY, SVGAGI. The J segment lost 6 bases and the V segment lost 6 bases, leaving 7 bases of the junction unmatched. The CDR3 consists of 13 residues. The CDR3: CASSPTGGSEQYF. The CDR3 coding sequence is TGTGCCAGCAGCCCAACAGGGGGGAGCGAGCAGTACTTC.

The rearrangement links TRBV30 to TRBJ1-1, with D tentatively TRBD1 (6 bases). V was clipped by 2 bases and J by 4 bases, with 14 bases between them. CDR3 size: 14 residues. The germline V gene encodes CDR1 GTSNPN and CDR2 SVGIG (reference sequence). CDR3 bases: TGTGCCTGGAGTAACGACAGGAAAGTCACTGAAGCTTTCTTT. Translation gives CAWSNDRKVTEAFF.

In nucleotides, the CDR3 is TGTGCCAGCAGCTCCGCCGTGCGCTTCGTCGGGACCCAGTACTTC. Its translation: CASSSAVRFVGTQYF. This sequence joins TRBV7-2 and TRBJ2-5; D unresolved. The CDR3 is made up of 15 amino acids. Trimming stripped 4 bases from V and 7 bases from J, with 19 bases between. Germline V CDR1 and CDR2: SGHTA, FQGNSA.

The chain links TRBV4-3 to TRBJ2-3; D uncertain. The germline V gene has CDR1 LGHNA and CDR2 YSLEER. Between the trimmed V and J ends, which lost 1 base and 0 bases, there was a span of 8 bases. The length of the CDR3 is 15 residues. The CDR3 nucleotides read TGCGCCAGCAGCCAAGTGACTGCTAGCACAGATACGCAGTATTTT. Translated: CASSQVTASTDTQYF.

This clone was picked up one time. The chain combines TRBV27 with TRBJ1-2; 12 nucleotides match TRBD1. This CDR3 spans 14 amino acids. V was clipped by 8 bases and J by 8 bases; unmatched bases: 9. The germline V gene encodes CDR1 MNHEY and CDR2 SMNVEV (reference sequence). CDR3 in amino acids: CASRRGQGAGGYTF. The DNA of the CDR3 is TGTGCCAGCCGACGGGGACAGGGGGCGGGCGGCTACACCTTC.

The V call is TRBV5-5, the J call TRBJ2-7; possible D gene TRBD2, 6 bases. V lost 1 base and J 5 bases, leaving 10 bases between the germline ends. Germline V gene sequence: CDR1 SGHKS, CDR2 YYEKEE (reference sequence). This CDR3 spans 13 amino acids. The CDR3 nucleotides are TGTGCCAGCAGCTTGAGACGGAGGGACGAGCAGTACTTC. It encodes CASSLRRRDEQYF.

The DNA of the CDR3 is TGTGCCAGCAGCCAGGGCCGACTCAGGGGGCTACTGAGCTCCTCCGCTTCCTACAATGAGCAGTTCTTC. This sequence encodes CASSQGRLRGLLSSSASYNEQFF. The chain links TRBV14 to TRBJ2-1; the match to TRBD1 covers 8 bases. The CDR3 has 23 amino acids. Germline assignment: CDR1 SGHDN and CDR2 FVKESK. The trim removed 3 bases at V and 1 base at J, leaving 26 bases unmatched.

The chain combines TRBV11-2 with TRBJ2-3, with TRBD2 identical over 9 bases. The CDR3 totals 15 residues. The germline V gene has CDR1 SGHAT and CDR2 FQNNGV. V lost 1 base to trimming and J lost 1 base; unmatched junction nucleotides: 0. CDR3 DNA: TGTGCCAGCAGCTTAGTAGCGGGGGGCACAGATACGCAGTATTTT. This sequence encodes CASSLVAGGTDTQYF.

This clone was observed once. The chain has TRBV4-1 and TRBJ2-7; 9 bases are shared with TRBD1. The CDR3 consists of 13 residues. V trimming: 4 bases; J trimming: 3 bases; junction bases outside the gene matches: 1. CDR1 and CDR2 (germline): MGHRA, YSYEKL. The CDR3 nucleotides read TGCGCCAGCAGCCGGGACAGGGTCTACGAGCAGTACTTC. Translated: CASSRDRVYEQYF.

The chain is built from TRBV6-6 and TRBJ1-1; possible D gene TRBD1, 6 bases. CDR3 length: 13 residues. The germline CDR1 and CDR2 sequences are MNHNY and SVGAGI (reference sequence). The V and J ends lost 6 bases and 0 bases respectively, with 8 bases between them. DNA of the CDR3: TGTGCCAGCAGCGGACAGCTGAACACTGAAGCTTTCTTT. This sequence encodes CASSGQLNTEAFF.

The chain recombines TRBV5-8 with TRBJ2-1, with TRBD1 matching 7 bases. This CDR3 region has 12 residues. V was clipped by 3 bases and J by 7 bases; unmatched bases: 1. From germline, CDR1 is SGHTS and CDR2 YDEGEE. CDR3 nucleotides: TGTGCCAGCAGCTCCAGGGGGAATGAGCAGTTCTTC. Translating gives CASSSRGNEQFF.

This clone was seen only a few times. The V call is TRBV28, the J call TRBJ2-1; 13 bases are shared with TRBD2. The CDR3 has 14 residues. V was clipped by 5 bases and J by 9 bases; unmatched bases: 4. Germline V lookup: CDR1 MDHEN, CDR2 SYDVKM. The CDR3 DNA follows: TGTGCCAGCAGTCGGACTAGCGGGAGAAGTGAGCAGTTCTTC. Protein sequence: CASSRTSGRSEQFF.